Sequencing of this TCR beta chain was carried out in a study of T-cell reconstitution after alpha-beta-depleted transplantation in children. It was with unique molecular identifiers that the TCRbeta library was prepared. TCRdb recomputed calls from the PCR reads with MiXCR, one row per CDR3 protein. The table includes approximately 510,000 distinct CDR3 sequences, around 20% detected once. The sample was PBMCs from the stem cell graft donor, taken from the stem cell graft. This clonotype was sampled from a human donor who donated a stem cell graft to a child with acute lymphoblastic leukemia.

In DNA, the CDR3 is TGCGCCAGCAGCTTGGTTATAGGCTCGAACACTGAAGCTTTCTTT. This sequence encodes CASSLVIGSNTEAFF. The chain carries TRBV5-1 and TRBJ1-1, with D unresolved. Trimming took off 0 bases at V and 1 base at J, with 10 bases between the two ends. Germline lookup yields CDR1 SGHRS and CDR2 YFSETQ. The CDR3 sequence is 15 residues long.